One and the same sample provided the 30 T cell receptor beta chains below, sequenced in a study of blood T cell repertoires in COVID-19. Clones were sequenced by immunoSEQ multiplex PCR, and TCRdb holds only the in-frame ones, with some missing. The sample includes 350,000 to 450,000 clones, approximately 81% of them seen just once. The material sequenced was peripheral blood. The receptor set was obtained from a woman aged 18-30 years with acute or convalescent COVID-19.

The chain combines TRBV11-2 with TRBJ2-1, with 9 bases that match TRBD1. The CDR3 extends over 16 amino acids. J lost 3 bases, V lost 3 bases, and 6 bases had no gene match. Germline lookup yields CDR1 SGHAT and CDR2 FQNNGV. The CDR3 is CASSLTGGRVYNEQFF. The DNA for the CDR3 is TGTGCCAGCAGCTTGACAGGGGGAAGGGTCTACAATGAGCAGTTCTTC.

The rearrangement uses TRBV9 and TRBJ1-2, with D uncertain. Trimming shortened V by 7 bases and J by 2 bases, and 21 bases separated the two germline ends. The CDR3 is 16 amino acids. Germline V gene lookup returns CDR1 SGDLS and CDR2 YYNGEE. In DNA, the CDR3 is TGTGCCAGCGGAAGGGCGCGGGAGAATATGAACTATGGCTACACCTTC. It codes for CASGRARENMNYGYTF.

CDR3 nucleotide sequence: TGTGCCAGCAGGAATGGACTAGCCGGGGTTGGACAGTTCTTC. Translated, it gives CASRNGLAGVGQFF. This chain links TRBV27 with TRBJ2-1; 8 bases align to TRBD2. The V and J ends lost 6 bases and 13 bases, in that order; junction bases with no gene match: 14. There are 14 residues in the CDR3. CDR1 and CDR2 (germline): MNHEY, SMNVEV (reference sequence).

The chain is built from TRBV9 and TRBJ2-3; no clear D. Per germline, CDR1 SGDLS and CDR2 YYNGEE. The CDR3 runs 15 residues. Between the trimmed V and J ends, which lost 0 bases and 0 bases, there was a span of 8 bases. CDR3 in DNA: TGTGCCAGCAGCGTAGTTTACGGGAGCACAGATACGCAGTATTTT. Its protein product is CASSVVYGSTDTQYF. The variable domain in full, with the rest retrieved from reference TRBV9 and TRBJ2-3, is DSGVTQTPKHLITATGQRVTLRCSPRSGDLSVYWYQQSLDQGLQFLIQYYNGEERAKGNILERFSAQQFPDLHSELNLSSLELGDSALYFCASSVVYGSTDTQYFGPGTRLTVL.

This chain links TRBV6-5 with TRBJ1-1; D is perhaps TRBD1 (6 bases). Germline V gives CDR1 MNHEY, CDR2 SVGAGI. Trimming shortened V by 2 bases and J by 1 base, and 14 bases separated the two germline ends. CDR3 size: 16 residues. The CDR3 here is CASSYVQGMGNTEAFF. In DNA form, the CDR3 reads TGTGCCAGCAGTTACGTACAGGGTATGGGGAACACTGAAGCTTTCTTT.

The chain couples TRBV29-1 to TRBJ2-1, with 9 positions matching TRBD2. Trimming took 8 bases from V and 8 from J; bases not matched to a gene: 10. CDR3 length: 13 residues. CDR1 SQVTM and CDR2 ANQGSEA come from the germline V gene. For the CDR3, the DNA is TGCAGCCACAAAGGCGGGAGGGAATATGAGCAGTTCTTC. This encodes CSHKGGREYEQFF.

The V gene is TRBV24-1, the J gene TRBJ1-5; 10 bases align to TRBD1. The length of the CDR3 is 15 residues. The germline V gene has CDR1 KGHDR and CDR2 SFDVKD. J was trimmed by 6 bases and V by 7 bases; bases with no gene match: 8. As DNA, the CDR3 is TGTGCCACCAGGTGGACAGGGGGAACGGGTCAGCCCCAGCATTTT. Residues: CATRWTGGTGQPQHF.

The V gene is TRBV4-1, the J gene TRBJ1-6, with a tentative D call TRBD1 (5 bases). Germline values: CDR1 MGHRA, CDR2 YSYEKL. The CDR3 covers 16 residues. V lost 0 bases to trimming and J lost 2 bases, with 8 bases between them. The CDR3 region is CASSQDRVTYNSPLHF. The CDR3 coding sequence is TGCGCCAGCAGCCAAGACAGGGTAACCTATAATTCACCCCTCCACTTT.

The V call is TRBV28, the J call TRBJ1-1, with 9 bases matching TRBD1. The V gene's germline CDR1 is MDHEN and CDR2 SYDVKM. The V gene end was trimmed by 6 bases and the J gene end by 5 bases; junction bases not matched to a gene: 7. The CDR3 has 14 amino acids. CDR3 DNA: TGTGCCAGCAGATTAGACAGGGGGGGGACTGAAGCTTTCTTT. Translating it yields CASRLDRGGTEAFF. The complete variable domain, with remaining parts taken from reference TRBV28 and TRBJ1-1, reads DVKVTQSSRYLVKRTGEKVFLECVQDMDHENMFWYRQDPGLGLRLIYFSYDVKMKEKGDIPEGYSVSREKKERFSLILESASTNQTSMYLCASRLDRGGTEAFFGQGTRLTVV.

The chain is built from TRBV27 and TRBJ2-7, with D tentatively TRBD1 (5 bases). Germline CDR1 reads MNHEY; CDR2 reads SMNVEV (reference sequence). The CDR3 loop spans 14 amino acids. V was clipped by 0 bases and J by 1 base, with 7 bases between them. The CDR3 DNA sequence: TGTGCCAGCAGTTTATCGAAGGGGTCCTACGAGCAGTACTTC. Translation gives CASSLSKGSYEQYF.

This clone was recorded only once. The chain couples TRBV19 to TRBJ1-1; D is possibly TRBD1 (6 bases). V lost 6 bases and J 1 base, leaving 12 bases between the germline ends. CDR1 is LNHDA, CDR2 SQIVND, per germline (reference sequence). The CDR3 covers 14 residues. The CDR3 sequence: CASRSQGRNTEAFF. The CDR3 DNA sequence: TGTGCCAGTAGGTCTCAGGGGAGGAACACTGAAGCTTTCTTT.

V usage is TRBV29-1 and J usage is TRBJ2-3, with 8 bases that match TRBD1. The CDR3 covers 17 residues. Germline CDR1 SQVTM, CDR2 ANQGSEA. V shed 5 bases, J shed 2 bases, and the junction held 15 bases outside the gene matches. In DNA, the CDR3 is TGCAGCGTTCGGACAGGGATGAGTCTTAGGGACACAGATACGCAGTATTTT. It codes for CSVRTGMSLRDTDTQYF.

This clone was picked up one time. The chain combines TRBV7-8 with TRBJ1-2; TRBD1 matches at 8 bases. The CDR3 spans 15 residues. V was clipped by 5 bases and J by 8 bases; unmatched bases: 13. Germline assignment: CDR1 SGHVS and CDR2 FQNEAQ. The CDR3 coding sequence is TGTGCCAGCAGCCCCAAGGGACAGGTGCTACGGGGCTACACCTTC. Translating gives CASSPKGQVLRGYTF.

The CDR3 here is CASSLSPRTSRTYNEQFF. The CDR3 nucleotides are TGTGCCAGCAGTTTATCCCCGAGGACTAGCCGGACCTACAATGAGCAGTTCTTC. This chain connects TRBV28 to TRBJ2-1; 8 nucleotides match TRBD2. The CDR3 covers 18 residues. The V segment lost 1 base and the J segment 2 bases; nucleotides outside the gene matches: 10. Germline V gene data show CDR1 as MDHEN and CDR2 as SYDVKM.

The rearrangement links TRBV28 to TRBJ2-4; tentative D call: TRBD1 (6 bases). Looked up from germline, CDR1 is MDHEN and CDR2 is SYDVKM. Trimming left V 2 bases short and J 2 bases short, with 10 bases between. The CDR3 runs 15 residues. DNA for the CDR3: TGTGCCAGCAGTTTAAAGGGGGTTCCCAAAAACATTCAGTACTTC. Translated, it gives CASSLKGVPKNIQYF.

V is TRBV19 and J is TRBJ2-1; tentative D call: TRBD2 (6 bases). Germline CDR1 is LNHDA and CDR2 is SQIVND (reference sequence). CDR3 length equals 16 residues. The V end lost 5 bases, the J end lost 0 bases, and 14 bases lay between the germline ends. The CDR3 region is CASSGLTSSSYNEQFF. The CDR3 DNA follows: TGTGCCAGTAGTGGACTCACTAGCAGCTCCTACAATGAGCAGTTCTTC.

V and J are TRBV10-3 and TRBJ1-1; 7 bases line up with TRBD1. Trimming at V came to 5 bases and at J to 0 bases, leaving 3 bases not matched to a gene. The CDR3 length is 14 residues. Germline-derived CDR1 and CDR2 are ENHRY and SYGVKD. Written as DNA, the CDR3 is TGTGCCATCAGTTCCGACAGGGTGAACACTGAAGCTTTCTTT. This sequence encodes CAISSDRVNTEAFF.

V is TRBV28 and J is TRBJ2-1, with a possible D match to TRBD1 (5 bases). V lost 7 bases and J lost 4, with 29 bases in between. Germline CDR1 reads MDHEN; CDR2 reads SYDVKM. There are 19 residues in the CDR3. In nucleotides, the CDR3 is TGTGCCAGCATCCCCCTCAGTTGGCCGACCGCCTCAGGGTACAATGAGCAGTTCTTC. This sequence encodes CASIPLSWPTASGYNEQFF. Full variable domain (outside the CDR3, taken from reference TRBV28 and TRBJ2-1): DVKVTQSSRYLVKRTGEKVFLECVQDMDHENMFWYRQDPGLGLRLIYFSYDVKMKEKGDIPEGYSVSREKKERFSLILESASTNQTSMYLCASIPLSWPTASGYNEQFFGPGTRLTVL.

The chain employs TRBV2 and TRBJ1-5; D may be TRBD1 (5 bases). The CDR3 spans 15 residues. V dropped 0 bases and J dropped 6 bases, with 12 bases sitting between them. Germline V gives CDR1 SNHLY, CDR2 FYNNEI. CDR3 nucleotides: TGTGCCAGCAGTGAAGCGGCCTTTGGGGCTCAGCCCCAGCATTTT. Translating it yields CASSEAAFGAQPQHF.

This chain links TRBV30 with TRBJ1-1; D is unresolved. The CDR3 has 12 amino acids. Germline V CDR1 and CDR2: GTSNPN, SVGIG (reference sequence). The germline V and J ends were trimmed by 2 bases and 6 bases, with 10 bases remaining between them. In nucleotides, the CDR3 is TGTGCCTGGAGTCCCCGGCGGTCTGAAGCTTTCTTT. Encoded protein: CAWSPRRSEAFF.

V gene TRBV6-1 combines with J gene TRBJ1-3; D gene ambiguous. CDR3 length: 15 residues. Per the germline V gene, CDR1 is MNHNS and CDR2 is SASEGT. V lost 1 base, J lost 8 bases, and 15 bases lay in between. The CDR3 nucleotides read TGTGCCAGCAGTGAAGTAGGCGGGAGCGGAGACACCATATATTTT. Its protein is CASSEVGGSGDTIYF.

The rearrangement links TRBV5-1 to TRBJ2-3, with a tentative D call TRBD2 (5 bases). V was shortened by 4 bases and J by 5 bases, with 14 bases between the two germline ends. The CDR3 totals 14 residues. CDR1 and CDR2 (germline): SGHRS, YFSETQ. The CDR3 spells CASSMEEFVDTQYF. The CDR3 DNA is TGCGCCAGCAGCATGGAGGAGTTTGTAGATACGCAGTATTTT.

The chain couples TRBV2 to TRBJ1-2; possibly TRBD1 for D (6 bases). The CDR3 is 14 amino acids. The germline gives CDR1 SNHLY, CDR2 FYNNEI. V lost 10 bases and J lost 4, with 19 bases in between. The CDR3 bases are TGTGCCATCCACAAGACCGGGACAACCTATGGCTACACCTTC. This gives the protein CAIHKTGTTYGYTF. Looking up the rest from reference TRBV2 and TRBJ1-2 gives the full variable domain: EPEVTQTPSHQVTQMGQEVILRCVPISNHLYFYWYRQILGQKVEFLVSFYNNEISEKSEIFDDQFSVERPDGSNFTLKIRSTKLEDSAMYFCAIHKTGTTYGYTFGSGTRLTVV.

In DNA form, the CDR3 reads TGTGCCAGCAGCCCCAGACTAGGTGGCACAGATACGCAGTATTTT. It is translated as CASSPRLGGTDTQYF. The rearrangement joins TRBV7-3 to TRBJ2-3, with D tentatively TRBD2 (6 bases). In germline, CDR1 is SGHTA, CDR2 FQGTGA. V shed 5 bases and J shed 1 base, with 13 bases lying between them. This CDR3 spans 15 amino acids.

The CDR3 here is CASSLTSNGQVTDTQYF. DNA of the CDR3: TGTGCCAGCAGCTTGACGAGTAACGGACAGGTCACAGATACGCAGTATTTT. The chain combines TRBV5-5 with TRBJ2-3, with 7 bases lining up with TRBD1. The germline CDR1 and CDR2 sequences are SGHKS and YYEKEE (reference sequence). V shed 1 base and J 2 bases; nucleotides not matched to a gene: 10. This CDR3 has 17 residues.

The rearrangement uses TRBV7-9 and TRBJ2-7, with D uncertain. CDR1 and CDR2 (germline): SEHNR, FQNEAQ (reference sequence). Trimming removed 4 bases at V and 0 bases at J, with 7 bases between. The CDR3 is 13 amino acids. The CDR3 sequence: CASSSRSSYEQYF. The DNA of the CDR3 is TGTGCCAGCAGCTCCCGCAGCTCCTACGAGCAGTACTTC.

The chain combines TRBV28 with TRBJ2-3; D gene ambiguous. This CDR3 has 14 amino acids. Germline V gives CDR1 MDHEN, CDR2 SYDVKM. Trimming took 3 bases from V and 3 from J, leaving 10 bases between them. CDR3 DNA sequence: TGTGCCAGCAGTTTCCGTTCCGGGACAGATACGCAGTATTTT. Its translation is CASSFRSGTDTQYF.

The sample holds one count of this clone. The genes are TRBV4-1 and TRBJ2-3; D remains ambiguous. Per the germline V gene, CDR1 is MGHRA and CDR2 is YSYEKL. The CDR3 extends over 18 amino acids. Deletions cut 1 base from V and 4 bases from J, with 21 bases between. The CDR3 coding sequence is TGCGCCAGCAGCCAAGGCACGCTTGGGTCAGCGTGGTCAGATACGCAGTATTTT. It translates to CASSQGTLGSAWSDTQYF.

The DNA of the CDR3 is TGTGCCAGCAGCCCCCCTACTAGCGGAGCCTACGAGCAGTACTTC. It codes for CASSPPTSGAYEQYF. The J gene is TRBJ2-7, the V gene TRBV27; TRBD2 agrees at 8 bases. V trimming: 6 bases; J trimming: 2 bases; junction bases outside the gene matches: 9. The CDR3 extends over 15 amino acids. The germline gives CDR1 MNHEY, CDR2 SMNVEV (reference sequence).

There are a few counts of this clone. The chain uses TRBV4-2 and TRBJ2-5; no definite D call. The CDR3 spans 10 residues. CDR1 is LGHNA, CDR2 YNFKEQ, per germline. V lost 10 bases, J lost 4 bases, and 7 bases lay in between. The CDR3: CATGSETQYF. The CDR3 DNA reads TGTGCCACCGGGTCAGAGACCCAGTACTTC.